This T cell receptor (beta chain) was identified in a study of CD8+ T cells in alopecia areata. Study-level information: Tofacitinib lasted 6 to 18 months, then 6 months off drug.

The V end was cut by 4 bases, the J end by 6 bases, with 10 bases between. Germline CDR1 SQVTM, CDR2 ANQGSEA. This CDR3 spans 11 amino acids. Once RNA had been extracted, it was reverse transcribed into cDNA to act as the sequencing template. The assay was immunoSEQ multiplex PCR, and TCRdb's table has in-frame clones only and misses some. The table shows hundreds of thousands of clones, with around 65% occurring only once. The treatment: oral pan-JAK inhibitor, 5-10 mg twice daily. The sequencing used CD4+ T cells sorted from blood, collected around week 42, from a patient treated with tofacitinib. V gene TRBV29-1 combines with J gene TRBJ2-7; maybe TRBD2 (6 bases). The source is a human donor with alopecia areata. The CDR3 sequence is CSVVGGSEQYF. CDR3 nucleotides: TGCAGCGTTGTCGGGGGATCCGAGCAGTACTTC.